This TCR beta chain was identified during a study of T cell changes during pregnancy in multiple sclerosis (dated by TCRdb to the late 2010s). Looking at the study overall: The study looked at changes in the T cell repertoire across pregnancy in women with multiple sclerosis.

The library was prepared using the immunoSEQ multiplex PCR assay. Not all clones reach the TCRdb copy of this immuneACCESS table, which keeps in-frame sequences only. Checked studies attribute under half of the gap to unresolved V genes and leave the rest unexplained. The sample table records about 79,000 clones; under 95% of these occur just once. The top ten constitute 0.45% to 0.6% of the sample. The junction shows trimming of 5 bases on V and 7 bases on J, and the gene matches do not reach 11 bases of it. The CDR3 measures 16 amino acids from cysteine to phenylalanine. Left in the record is the CDR3 DNA by itself, 48 bases read in frame from the first base. CDR1 and CDR2 are read off the germline V gene as MDHEN and SYDVKM. As concerns this clone: The target of this receptor is not known. Base qualities are not recorded, but no much larger clone differs from it by a single base.

This chain is built from TRBV28 and TRBJ1-5, and 10 junctional nucleotides match TRBD1. This TCR was recovered from a female donor with multiple sclerosis, enrolled in a pregnancy study. Here the sequenced sample was CD4+ T cells from peripheral blood mononuclear cells, taken in the second trimester of pregnancy. In nucleotides, the sequence is TGTGCCAGCAGTGGTACCGACAGGGGGCGCGGGCAGCCCCAGCATTTT. This sequence encodes CASSGTDRGRGQPQHF.